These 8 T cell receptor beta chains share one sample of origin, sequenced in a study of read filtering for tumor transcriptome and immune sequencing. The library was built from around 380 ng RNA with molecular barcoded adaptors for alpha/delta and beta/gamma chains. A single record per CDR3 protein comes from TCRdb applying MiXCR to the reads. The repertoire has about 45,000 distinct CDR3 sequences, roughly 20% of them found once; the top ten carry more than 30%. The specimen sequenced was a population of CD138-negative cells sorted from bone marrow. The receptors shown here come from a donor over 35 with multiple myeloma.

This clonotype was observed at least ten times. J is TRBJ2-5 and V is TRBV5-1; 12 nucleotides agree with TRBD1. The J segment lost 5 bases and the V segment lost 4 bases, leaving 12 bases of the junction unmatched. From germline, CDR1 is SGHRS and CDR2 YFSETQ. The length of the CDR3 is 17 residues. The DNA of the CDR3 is TGCGCCAGCAGCCCCCCGGCGGGACAGGGGGCGGAGGAGACCCAGTACTTC. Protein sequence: CASSPPAGQGAEETQYF.

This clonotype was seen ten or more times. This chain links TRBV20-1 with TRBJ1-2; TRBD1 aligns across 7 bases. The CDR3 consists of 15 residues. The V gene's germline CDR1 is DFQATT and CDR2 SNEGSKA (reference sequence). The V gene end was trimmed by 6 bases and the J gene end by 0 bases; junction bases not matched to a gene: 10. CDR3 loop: CSAIGQASTNYGYTF. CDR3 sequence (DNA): TGCAGTGCGATTGGACAGGCGAGCACTAACTATGGCTACACCTTC.

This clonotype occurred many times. The chain's CDR3 is CSARAPGTGELFF. Here the CDR3 DNA reads TGCAGTGCTAGAGCCCCGGGCACCGGGGAGCTGTTTTTT. The chain carries TRBV20-1 and TRBJ2-2; D unclear. This CDR3 is built from 13 residues. Per the germline V gene, CDR1 is DFQATT and CDR2 is SNEGSKA (reference sequence). Trimming shortened V by 1 base and J by 4 bases, and 7 bases separated the two germline ends.

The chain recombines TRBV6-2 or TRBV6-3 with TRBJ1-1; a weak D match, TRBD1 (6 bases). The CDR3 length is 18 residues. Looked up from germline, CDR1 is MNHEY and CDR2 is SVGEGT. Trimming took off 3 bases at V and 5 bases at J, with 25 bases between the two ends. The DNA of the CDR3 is TGTGCCAGCAGTTATATGGGGACACTGGGAAAGTGGAATACTGAAGCTTTCTTT. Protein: CASSYMGTLGKWNTEAFF.

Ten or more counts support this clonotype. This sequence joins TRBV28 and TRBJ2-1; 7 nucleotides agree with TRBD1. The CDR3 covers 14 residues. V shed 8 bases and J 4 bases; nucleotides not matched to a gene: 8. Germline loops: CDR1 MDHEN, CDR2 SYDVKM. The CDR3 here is CASRDSPIYNEQFF. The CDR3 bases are TGTGCCAGCCGGGACAGCCCTATTTACAATGAGCAGTTCTTC.

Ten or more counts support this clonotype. This chain's CDR3 is CASSCTTAIGYEQYF. For the CDR3, the DNA is TGTGCCAGCAGTTGTACGACAGCTATAGGGTACGAGCAGTACTTC. The chain couples TRBV6-5 to TRBJ2-7; perhaps TRBD1 as D (5 bases). CDR3 length: 15 amino acids. Germline CDR1 MNHEY, CDR2 SVGAGI. V lost 4 bases and J lost 4, with 17 bases in between.

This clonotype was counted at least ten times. CDR3 bases: TGCAGCGGGATATCAGATACGCAGTATTTT. Protein product: CSGISDTQYF. The V gene is TRBV29-1, the J gene TRBJ2-3; D unclear. The CDR3 is 10 amino acids. Germline V gene lookup returns CDR1 SQVTM and CDR2 ANQGSEA. The V gene lost 7 bases and the J gene lost 4 bases, with 6 bases spanning the gap.

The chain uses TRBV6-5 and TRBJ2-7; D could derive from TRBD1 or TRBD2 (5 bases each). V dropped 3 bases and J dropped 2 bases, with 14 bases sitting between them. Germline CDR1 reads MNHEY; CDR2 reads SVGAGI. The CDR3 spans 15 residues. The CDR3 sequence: CASSYAPGQTYEQYF. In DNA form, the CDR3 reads TGTGCCAGCAGTTATGCCCCGGGGCAGACCTACGAGCAGTACTTC.